Shown below are 9 T cell receptor beta chains from a single sample sequenced in a study of T cells in Graves' hyperthyroidism and ophthalmopathy. Amplification yielded TCR beta CDR3 regions, with RNA transcripts as the source. HTBI primers were the set used in a first-round RT-PCR of the TCR CDR3. TCRdb called the multiplex PCR reads again in MiXCR, with one record for every CDR3 protein. The sample has 600,000 to 800,000 distinct CDR3 sequences, roughly 32% seen once. Input material: blood. Receptors originate from a middle-aged woman with Graves' hyperthyroidism.

This clonotype was seen a handful of times. The chain recombines TRBV12-3 or TRBV12-4 with TRBJ2-2, with 8 bases identical to TRBD1. Losses at the gene ends were 5 bases for V and 6 bases for J; bases not matched to a gene: 5. The CDR3 totals 14 residues. The CDR3 is CASSPDRDPGELFF. CDR3 sequence (DNA): TGTGCCAGCAGTCCGGACAGGGATCCCGGGGAGCTGTTTTTT.

This chain uses TRBV19 with TRBJ1-5, with D unresolved. Trimming took off 0 bases at V and 4 bases at J, with 7 bases between the two ends. Germline lookup yields CDR1 LNHDA and CDR2 SQIVND (reference sequence). This CDR3 comprises 14 residues. In DNA, the CDR3 is TGTGCCAGTAGTATAGAGGGGTGGAATCAGCCCCAGCATTTT. Its translation: CASSIEGWNQPQHF.

V gene TRBV7-2 combines with J gene TRBJ1-4; 8 bases are shared with TRBD1. The germline gives CDR1 SGHTA, CDR2 FQGNSA. V trimming: 5 bases; J trimming: 0 bases; junction bases outside the gene matches: 5. The CDR3 length is 16 residues. The CDR3 is CASSPGTGSTNEKLFF. The CDR3 DNA follows: TGTGCCAGCAGCCCCGGGACAGGATCAACTAATGAAAAACTGTTTTTT.

Only one count was recorded for this clonotype. The V gene is TRBV7-2, the J gene TRBJ1-2; D unclear. Germline loops: CDR1 SGHTA, CDR2 FQGNSA. This CDR3 has 12 residues. Trimming pared 5 bases from V and 5 bases from J, leaving 9 bases between. This CDR3 reads CASSPIEYGYTF. CDR3 coding DNA: TGTGCCAGCAGCCCCATTGAATATGGCTACACCTTC.

The CDR3 loop reads CASSGDSRETQYF. CDR3 in DNA: TGTGCCAGTAGTGGGGACAGCAGAGAGACCCAGTACTTC. This rearrangement joins TRBV19 to TRBJ2-5; 7 nucleotides align to TRBD1. Unmatched junction bases numbered 4, after V lost 5 bases and J lost 4 bases. Germline assignment: CDR1 LNHDA and CDR2 SQIVND (reference sequence). The CDR3 has 13 amino acids.

There are a few counts of this clonotype. This chain uses TRBV4-3 with TRBJ2-6, with TRBD1 identical over 8 bases. With V trimmed by 4 bases and J by 3 bases, 8 bases remained unmatched. CDR3 length: 17 amino acids. Germline-derived CDR1 and CDR2 are LGHNA and YSLEER. Written as DNA, the CDR3 is TGCGCCAGCAGCCCCTTGACCGGACAGGGTGGGGCCAACGTCCTGACTTTC. Translated, it gives CASSPLTGQGGANVLTF.

Only a few counts were recorded for this clonotype. V usage is TRBV29-1 and J usage is TRBJ1-2, with D perhaps matching TRBD1 (5 bases). Germline CDR1 SQVTM, CDR2 ANQGSEA. The V gene lost 3 bases and the J gene lost 5 bases, with 13 bases spanning the gap. CDR3 size: 13 residues. CDR3 sequence: CSVDWWGGYGYTF. The CDR3 bases are TGCAGCGTTGATTGGTGGGGCGGATATGGCTACACCTTC. The variable domain in full, completed from reference TRBV29-1 and TRBJ1-2, reads SAVISQKPSRDICQRGTSLTIQCQVDSQVTMMFWYRQQPGQSLTLIATANQGSEATYESGFVIDKFPISRPNLTFSTLTVSNMSPEDSSIYLCSVDWWGGYGYTFGSGTRLTVV.

This clonotype occurred many times. The J gene is TRBJ1-5, the V gene TRBV7-2, with D maybe TRBD1 (6 bases). Germline CDR1 SGHTA, CDR2 FQGNSA. CDR3 length: 14 amino acids. V lost 1 base and J lost 7, with 11 bases in between. CDR3 bases: TGTGCCAGCAGCTTAGGTGGCAGGGGACAGCCCCAGCATTTT. This encodes CASSLGGRGQPQHF.

This clonotype has at least ten counts. The rearrangement links TRBV29-1 to TRBJ1-5; D is undetermined. Trimming took off 6 bases at V and 7 bases at J, with 16 bases between the two ends. CDR1 SQVTM and CDR2 ANQGSEA come from the germline V gene. The CDR3 runs 13 residues. The CDR3 here is CSVATGTGQPQHF. CDR3 in DNA: TGCAGCGTAGCGACGGGTACTGGGCAGCCCCAGCATTTT.